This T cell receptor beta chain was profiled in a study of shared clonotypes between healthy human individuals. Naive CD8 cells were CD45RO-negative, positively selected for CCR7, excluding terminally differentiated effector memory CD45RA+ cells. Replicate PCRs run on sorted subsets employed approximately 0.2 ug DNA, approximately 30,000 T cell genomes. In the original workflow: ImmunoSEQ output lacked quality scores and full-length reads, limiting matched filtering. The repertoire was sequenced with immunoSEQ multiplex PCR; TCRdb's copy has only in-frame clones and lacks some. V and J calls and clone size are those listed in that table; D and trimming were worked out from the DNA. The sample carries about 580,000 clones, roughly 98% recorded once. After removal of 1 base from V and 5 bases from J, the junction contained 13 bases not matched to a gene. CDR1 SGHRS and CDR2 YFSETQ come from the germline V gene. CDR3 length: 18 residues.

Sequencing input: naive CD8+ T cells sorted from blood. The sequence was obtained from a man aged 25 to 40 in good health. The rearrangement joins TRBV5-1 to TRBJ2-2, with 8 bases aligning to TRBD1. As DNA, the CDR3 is TGCGCCAGCAGCTTGATCTCTTCCGACAGGGACAGGACCGGGGAGCTGTTTTTT. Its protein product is CASSLISSDRDRTGELFF. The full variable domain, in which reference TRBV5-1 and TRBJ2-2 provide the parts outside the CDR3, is KAGVTQTPRYLIKTRGQQVTLSCSPISGHRSVSWYQQTPGQGLQFLFEYFSETQRNKGNFPGRFSGRQFSNSRSEMNVSTLELGDSALYLCASSLISSDRDRTGELFFGEGSRLTVL.